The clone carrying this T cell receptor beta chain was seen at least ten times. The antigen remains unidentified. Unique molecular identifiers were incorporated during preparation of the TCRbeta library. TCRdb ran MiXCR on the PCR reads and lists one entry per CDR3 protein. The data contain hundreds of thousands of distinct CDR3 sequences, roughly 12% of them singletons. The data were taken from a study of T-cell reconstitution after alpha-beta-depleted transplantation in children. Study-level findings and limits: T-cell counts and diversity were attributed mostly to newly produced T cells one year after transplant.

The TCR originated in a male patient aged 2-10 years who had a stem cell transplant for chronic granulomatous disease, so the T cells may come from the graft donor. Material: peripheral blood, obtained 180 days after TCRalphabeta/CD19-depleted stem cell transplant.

Written as DNA, the CDR3 is TGCAGTGCTAGGCTAATCTTGATCAACAATGAGCAGTTCTTC. Its translation: CSARLILINNEQFF. The chain uses TRBV20-1 and TRBJ2-1; no clear D. The V gene's germline CDR1 is DFQATT and CDR2 SNEGSKA (reference sequence). Trimming removed 3 bases at V and 5 bases at J, with 14 bases between. The CDR3 consists of 14 residues.